The rows below give T cell receptor beta chains drawn from one sample of a study of shared clonotypes between healthy human individuals. Sequencing was performed with immunoSEQ multiplex PCR; in TCRdb, only in-frame clones are kept and a portion is missing. The profile shows nearly 2 million clones, roughly 95% of them singletons. Sequenced material: naive CD8+ T cells sorted from blood. Receptors originate from a young man in good health. Each CDR3 is given with its conserved first and last residue. D genes are given only for firm matches.

D: NA
J: TRBJ2-1
V: TRBV2
DNA: TGTGCCAGCAGTGACGATGGGGGGGGGCTCAATGAGCAGTTCTTC
CDR3: CASSDDGGGLNEQFF

D: TRBD1
J: TRBJ2-5
V: TRBV6-1
DNA: TGTGCCAGCAGTGAAGAGGGGGCCCCCATCCAAGAGACCCAGTACTTC
CDR3: CASSEEGAPIQETQYF

D: TRBD1
J: TRBJ2-7
V: TRBV7-9
DNA: TGTGCCAGCAGCCAATCCCCTGGACAGGGAGCGGCCTACGAGCAGTACTTC
CDR3: CASSQSPGQGAAYEQYF

D: NA
J: TRBJ1-3
V: TRBV10-3
DNA: TGTGCCGCGCTTGGGGACACCATATATTTT
CDR3: CAALGDTIYF

D: NA
J: TRBJ1-2
V: TRBV13
DNA: TGTGCCAGCAGCTTAGGGCCCGCCGGAGGCTACACCTTC
CDR3: CASSLGPAGGYTF

D: TRBD1
J: TRBJ2-7
V: TRBV6-6
DNA: TGTGCCAGCACCATGGACAGGTTCTCCTACGAGCAGTACTTC
CDR3: CASTMDRFSYEQYF

D: NA
J: TRBJ2-5
V: TRBV9
DNA: TGTGCCAGCAGCTCGACTAACTCCGAGACCCAGTACTTC
CDR3: CASSSTNSETQYF

D: TRBD1
J: TRBJ1-5
V: TRBV4-1
DNA: TGCGCCAGCAGCCAAGAAAATAGGGGGCCAAATCAGCCCCAGCATTTT
CDR3: CASSQENRGPNQPQHF

D: NA
J: TRBJ2-7
V: TRBV4-1
DNA: TGCGCCAGCAGCCAAGATCCCACAGGTCGAGACTACGAGCAGTACTTC
CDR3: CASSQDPTGRDYEQYF

D: NA
J: TRBJ1-5
V: TRBV29-1
DNA: TGCAGCGTTGTCGGGACCGACAATCAGCCCCAGCATTTT
CDR3: CSVVGTDNQPQHF

D: TRBD1
J: TRBJ1-1
V: TRBV5-6
DNA: TGTGCCAGCGACTCAGGGGGTGAAGCTTTCTTT
CDR3: CASDSGGEAFF

D: NA
J: TRBJ2-2
V: TRBV7-9
DNA: TGTGCCAGCAGCGAATACCTAGCGAGTAGCACCGGGGAGCTGTTTTTT
CDR3: CASSEYLASSTGELFF

D: TRBD1
J: TRBJ1-3
V: TRBV5-1
DNA: TGCGCCAGCAGCTTGGGTGGGACAGAAACTGGAAACACCATATATTTT
CDR3: CASSLGGTETGNTIYF

D: NA
J: TRBJ1-4
V: TRBV28
DNA: TGTGCCAGCAGGATTACGGGCATTGGGACTAATGAAAAACTGTTTTTT
CDR3: CASRITGIGTNEKLFF